This TCR beta chain was sequenced in a study of T-cell reconstitution after alpha-beta-depleted transplantation in children. Preparation of the TCRbeta library was carried out with unique molecular identifiers. One entry per CDR3 protein results from TCRdb running MiXCR on the PCR reads. Of about 1,000,000 distinct CDR3 sequences listed, around 30% are singletons. Germline-derived CDR1 and CDR2 are KGHDR and SFDVKD. Trimming took 4 bases from V and 2 from J; bases not matched to a gene: 7. This CDR3 has 17 residues. Study-wide points: It was surviving recipient T cells and thymic progenitors that gave some patients high TCRbeta diversity at day 60. Where alpha-beta T cells came from about two months after transplant was reportedly several hundred expanded graft clones.

This clonotype has more than one count but fewer than ten. Its antigen is as yet unknown. The specimen comprised PBMCs, mostly from graft donor cells, sampled 360 days after TCRalphabeta/CD19-depleted stem cell transplant. This TCR came from a boy younger than two who had a stem cell transplant for SCID, so the T cells may come from the graft donor. This sequence joins TRBV24-1 and TRBJ2-6; 7 bases agree with TRBD1. The CDR3 nucleotides are TGTGCCACCAGTGACTATAAGACAGGGACTGGGGCCAACGTCCTGACTTTC. It codes for CATSDYKTGTGANVLTF.